The present entry profiles one TCR beta chain with its context. The antigen remains undetermined. Germline assignment: CDR1 DFQATT and CDR2 SNEGSKA (reference sequence). The CDR3 runs to 14 residues. Trimming took 0 bases from V and 4 from J, leaving 11 bases between them. TCR beta cDNA libraries had unique molecular identifiers. One entry per CDR3 protein results from TCRdb running MiXCR on the PCR reads. The data show roughly 800,000 distinct CDR3 sequences, with approximately 57% seen just once and 4.6% held by the top ten. The data belong to a study of post-analysis software for immune sequencing data. Study outcomes and limitations: Compared with controls, patients showed significantly lower normalized Chao1 diversity. TRBV5-6, TRBV5-1 and TRBV20-1 were among 4 or 5 TRBV segments more frequent in patients than controls.

The chain has TRBV20-1 and TRBJ2-3, with D tentatively TRBD1 (6 bases). This clonotype originated in a girl between 5 and 17 years old with multiple sclerosis. The specimen was blood. The DNA for the CDR3 is TGCAGTGCTAGAGATCCACAGGGACCAGATACGCAGTATTTT. It is translated as CSARDPQGPDTQYF.